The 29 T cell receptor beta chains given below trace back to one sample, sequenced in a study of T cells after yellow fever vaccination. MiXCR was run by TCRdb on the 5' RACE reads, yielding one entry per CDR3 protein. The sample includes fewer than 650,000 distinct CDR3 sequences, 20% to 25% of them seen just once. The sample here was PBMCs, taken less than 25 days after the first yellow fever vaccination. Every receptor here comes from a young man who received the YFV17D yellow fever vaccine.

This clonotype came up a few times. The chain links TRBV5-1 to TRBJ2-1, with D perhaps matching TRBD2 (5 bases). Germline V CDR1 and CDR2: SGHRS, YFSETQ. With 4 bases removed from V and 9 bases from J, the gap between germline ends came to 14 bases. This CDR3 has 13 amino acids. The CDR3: CASSTDDAGEQFF. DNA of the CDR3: TGCGCCAGCAGCACGGACGATGCGGGTGAGCAGTTCTTC.

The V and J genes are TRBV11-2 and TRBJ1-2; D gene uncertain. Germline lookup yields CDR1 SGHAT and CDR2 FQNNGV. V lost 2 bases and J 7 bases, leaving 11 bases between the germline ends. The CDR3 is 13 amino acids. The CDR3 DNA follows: TGTGCCAGCAGCTTAAGACGAAGCTCTGGCTACACCTTC. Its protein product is CASSLRRSSGYTF.

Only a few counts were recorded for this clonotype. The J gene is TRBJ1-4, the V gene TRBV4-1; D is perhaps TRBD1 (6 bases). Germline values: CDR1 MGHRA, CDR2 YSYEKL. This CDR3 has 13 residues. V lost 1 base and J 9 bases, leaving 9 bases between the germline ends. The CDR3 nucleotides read TGCGCCAGCAGCCAAGCAGGGGCCAAAAAACTGTTTTTT. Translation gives CASSQAGAKKLFF.

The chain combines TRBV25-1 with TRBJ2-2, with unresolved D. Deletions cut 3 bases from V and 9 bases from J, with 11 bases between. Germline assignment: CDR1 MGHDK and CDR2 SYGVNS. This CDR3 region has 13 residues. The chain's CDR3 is CASSDGWARELFF. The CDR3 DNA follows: TGTGCCAGCAGTGACGGGTGGGCCAGGGAGCTGTTTTTT.

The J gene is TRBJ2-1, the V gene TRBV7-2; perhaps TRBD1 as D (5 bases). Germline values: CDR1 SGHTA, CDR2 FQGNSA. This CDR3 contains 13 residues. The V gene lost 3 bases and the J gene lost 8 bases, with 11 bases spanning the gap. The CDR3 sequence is CASSLDMADEQFF. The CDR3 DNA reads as TGTGCCAGCAGCTTGGACATGGCGGATGAGCAGTTCTTC.

CDR3 amino acids: CASSFGQPSGELFF. The CDR3 DNA sequence: TGTGCCAGCAGTTTCGGACAACCATCCGGGGAGCTGTTTTTT. The genes are TRBV12-3 or TRBV12-4 and TRBJ2-2; possible D gene TRBD1, 5 bases. CDR3 size: 14 residues. V lost 3 bases to trimming and J lost 6 bases, with 11 bases between them.

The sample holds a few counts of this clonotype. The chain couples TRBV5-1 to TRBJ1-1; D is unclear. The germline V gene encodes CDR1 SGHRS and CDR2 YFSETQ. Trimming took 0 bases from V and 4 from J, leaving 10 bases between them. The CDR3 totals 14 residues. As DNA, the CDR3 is TGCGCCAGCAGCTTGGCTCGGGAGCCCACTGAAGCTTTCTTT. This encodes CASSLAREPTEAFF.

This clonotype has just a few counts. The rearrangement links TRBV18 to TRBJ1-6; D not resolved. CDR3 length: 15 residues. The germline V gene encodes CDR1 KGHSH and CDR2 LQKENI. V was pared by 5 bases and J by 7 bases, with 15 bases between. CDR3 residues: CASSSTVPTNSPLHF. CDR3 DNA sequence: TGTGCCAGCTCATCCACCGTCCCCACGAATTCACCCCTCCACTTT.

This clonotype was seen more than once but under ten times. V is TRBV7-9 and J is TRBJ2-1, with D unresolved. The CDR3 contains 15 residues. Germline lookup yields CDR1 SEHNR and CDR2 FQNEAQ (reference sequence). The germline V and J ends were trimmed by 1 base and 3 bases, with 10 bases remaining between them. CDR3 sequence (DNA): TGTGCCAGCAGCTTAGTAGGGTACGACTACAATGAGCAGTTCTTC. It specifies CASSLVGYDYNEQFF.

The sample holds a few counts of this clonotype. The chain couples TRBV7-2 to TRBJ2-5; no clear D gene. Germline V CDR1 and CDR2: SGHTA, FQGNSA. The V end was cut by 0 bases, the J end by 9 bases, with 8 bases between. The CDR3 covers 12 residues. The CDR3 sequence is CASSLARTAQYF. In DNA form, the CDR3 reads TGTGCCAGCAGCTTAGCGCGGACCGCCCAGTACTTC.

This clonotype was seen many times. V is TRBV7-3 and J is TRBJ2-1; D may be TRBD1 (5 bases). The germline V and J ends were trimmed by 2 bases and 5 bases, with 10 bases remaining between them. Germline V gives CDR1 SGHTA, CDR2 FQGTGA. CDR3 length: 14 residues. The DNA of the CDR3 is TGTGCCAGCAGCTTACAGGGTGCCAACAATGAGCAGTTCTTC. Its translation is CASSLQGANNEQFF.

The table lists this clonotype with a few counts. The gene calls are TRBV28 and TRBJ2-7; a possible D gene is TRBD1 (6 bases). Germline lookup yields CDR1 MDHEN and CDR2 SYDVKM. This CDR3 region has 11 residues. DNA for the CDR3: TGTGCCAGCAGTGCCTTGGGACATCAAGAGGTC. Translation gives CASSALGHQEV.

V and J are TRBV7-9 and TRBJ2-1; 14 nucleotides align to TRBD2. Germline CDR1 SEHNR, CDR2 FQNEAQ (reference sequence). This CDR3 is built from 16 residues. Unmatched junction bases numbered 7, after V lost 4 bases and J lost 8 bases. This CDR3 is CASSSRLAGGPDEQFF. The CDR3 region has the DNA TGTGCCAGCAGCTCACGACTAGCGGGGGGGCCAGATGAGCAGTTCTTC.

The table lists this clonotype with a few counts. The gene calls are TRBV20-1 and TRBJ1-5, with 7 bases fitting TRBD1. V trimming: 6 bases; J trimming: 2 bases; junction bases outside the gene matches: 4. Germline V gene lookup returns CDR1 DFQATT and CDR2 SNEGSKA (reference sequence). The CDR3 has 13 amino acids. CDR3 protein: CSAQGGGNQPQHF. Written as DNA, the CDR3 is TGCAGTGCCCAGGGGGGTGGCAATCAGCCCCAGCATTTT.

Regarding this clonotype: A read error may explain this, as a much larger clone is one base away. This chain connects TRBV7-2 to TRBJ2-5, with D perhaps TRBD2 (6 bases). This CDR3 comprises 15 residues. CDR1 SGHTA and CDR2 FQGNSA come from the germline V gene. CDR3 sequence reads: CASSFGRGIQKTQYF. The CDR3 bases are TGTGCCAGCAGCTTTGGGCGGGGCATCCAAAAGACCCAGTACTTC.

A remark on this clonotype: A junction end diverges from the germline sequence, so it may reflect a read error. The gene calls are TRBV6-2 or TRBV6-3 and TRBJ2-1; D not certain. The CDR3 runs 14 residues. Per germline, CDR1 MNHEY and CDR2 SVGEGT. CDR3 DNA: TGTGCCAGCAGGAGCCCAGCCTCCTACAATGGGCAGTTCTTC. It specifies CASRSPASYNGQFF.

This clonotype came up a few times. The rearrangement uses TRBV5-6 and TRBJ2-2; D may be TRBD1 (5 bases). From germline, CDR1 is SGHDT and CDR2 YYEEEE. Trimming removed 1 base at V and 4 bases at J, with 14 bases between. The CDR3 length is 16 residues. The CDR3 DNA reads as TGTGCCAGCAGCTTGATTCGGGCAGGGCCCACCGGGGAGCTGTTTTTT. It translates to CASSLIRAGPTGELFF.

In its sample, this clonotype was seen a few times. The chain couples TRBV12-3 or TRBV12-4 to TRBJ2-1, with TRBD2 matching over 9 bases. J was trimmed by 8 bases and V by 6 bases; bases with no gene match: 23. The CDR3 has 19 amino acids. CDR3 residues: CASRPDRPAGGRLSDEQFF. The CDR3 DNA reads TGTGCCAGCAGACCCGATCGACCTGCGGGGGGGCGGTTATCGGATGAGCAGTTCTTC.

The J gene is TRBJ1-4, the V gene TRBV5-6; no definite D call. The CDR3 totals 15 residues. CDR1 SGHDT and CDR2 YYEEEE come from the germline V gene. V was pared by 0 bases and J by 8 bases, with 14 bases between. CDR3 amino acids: CASSLVTGLGEKLFF. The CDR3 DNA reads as TGTGCCAGCAGCTTGGTTACGGGATTGGGAGAAAAACTGTTTTTT.

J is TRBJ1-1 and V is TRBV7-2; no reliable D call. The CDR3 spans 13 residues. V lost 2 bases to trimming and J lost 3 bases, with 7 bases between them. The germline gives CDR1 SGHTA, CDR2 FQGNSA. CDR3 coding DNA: TGTGCCAGCAGCTTATGGGTAGACACTGAAGCTTTCTTT. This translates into CASSLWVDTEAFF.

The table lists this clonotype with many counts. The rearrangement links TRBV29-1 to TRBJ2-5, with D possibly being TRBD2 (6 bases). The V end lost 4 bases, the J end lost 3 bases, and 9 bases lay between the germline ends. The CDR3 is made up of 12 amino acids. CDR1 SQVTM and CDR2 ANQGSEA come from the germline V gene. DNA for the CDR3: TGCAGCGTTGTCCCGGGGGAAGAGACCCAGTACTTC. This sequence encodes CSVVPGEETQYF. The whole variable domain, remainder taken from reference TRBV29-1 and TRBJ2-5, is SAVISQKPSRDICQRGTSLTIQCQVDSQVTMMFWYRQQPGQSLTLIATANQGSEATYESGFVIDKFPISRPNLTFSTLTVSNMSPEDSSIYLCSVVPGEETQYFGPGTRLLVL.

In DNA, the CDR3 is TGTGCCAGCAGCGGAGACCAGGGTTCTAGGGCCAGGGATGAGCAGTTCTTC. It codes for CASSGDQGSRARDEQFF. This sequence joins TRBV9 and TRBJ2-1, with D perhaps TRBD1 (5 bases). The CDR3 consists of 17 residues. V shed 3 bases and J shed 8 bases, with 24 bases lying between them. Germline V gives CDR1 SGDLS, CDR2 YYNGEE.

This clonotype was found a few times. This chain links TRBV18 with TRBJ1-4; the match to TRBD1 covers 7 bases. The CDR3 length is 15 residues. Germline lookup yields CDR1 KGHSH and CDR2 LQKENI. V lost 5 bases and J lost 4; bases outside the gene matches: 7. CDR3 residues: CASSGFGTVNEKLFF. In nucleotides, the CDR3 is TGTGCCAGCTCAGGATTCGGGACAGTTAATGAAAAACTGTTTTTT.

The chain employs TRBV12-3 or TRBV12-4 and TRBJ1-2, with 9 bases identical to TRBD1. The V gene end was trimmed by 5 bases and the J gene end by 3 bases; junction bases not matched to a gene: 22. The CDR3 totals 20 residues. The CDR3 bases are TGTGCCAGCAGTAGTCGATACAGGGGGCATAACCGGGAACTCGACTATGGCTACACCTTC. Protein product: CASSSRYRGHNRELDYGYTF.

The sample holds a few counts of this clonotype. CDR3 amino acids: CASSKGRDYNEQFF. CDR3 nucleotides: TGTGCCAGTAGTAAAGGCAGGGACTACAATGAGCAGTTCTTC. The rearrangement uses TRBV19 and TRBJ2-1; possible D gene TRBD1, 5 bases. CDR3 length: 14 residues. The ends were cut back, 4 bases at V and 3 bases at J, with 10 bases in the middle. Germline CDR1 LNHDA, CDR2 SQIVND (reference sequence).

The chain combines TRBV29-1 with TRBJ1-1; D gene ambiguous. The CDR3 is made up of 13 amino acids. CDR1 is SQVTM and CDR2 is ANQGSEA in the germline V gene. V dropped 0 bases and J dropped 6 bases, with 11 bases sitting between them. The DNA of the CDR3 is TGCAGCGTTGAAGACGGCTCCGTATCTGAAGCTTTCTTT. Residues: CSVEDGSVSEAFF. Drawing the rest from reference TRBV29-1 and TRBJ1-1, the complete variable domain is SAVISQKPSRDICQRGTSLTIQCQVDSQVTMMFWYRQQPGQSLTLIATANQGSEATYESGFVIDKFPISRPNLTFSTLTVSNMSPEDSSIYLCSVEDGSVSEAFFGQGTRLTVV.

CDR3 coding DNA: TGCGCCAGCAGCGTGGGTGTGAGCTCCTACAATGAGCAGTTCTTC. Its translation: CASSVGVSSYNEQFF. This chain uses TRBV5-1 with TRBJ2-1; D gene unclear. The germline V gene encodes CDR1 SGHRS and CDR2 YFSETQ. V shed 4 bases and J shed 0 bases, with 11 bases lying between them. This CDR3 has 15 residues.

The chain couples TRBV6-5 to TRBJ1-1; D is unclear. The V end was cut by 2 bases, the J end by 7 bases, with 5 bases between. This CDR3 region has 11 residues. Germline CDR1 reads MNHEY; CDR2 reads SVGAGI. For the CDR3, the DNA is TGTGCCAGCAGTTACCGGGGTGAAGCTTTCTTT. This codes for CASSYRGEAFF.

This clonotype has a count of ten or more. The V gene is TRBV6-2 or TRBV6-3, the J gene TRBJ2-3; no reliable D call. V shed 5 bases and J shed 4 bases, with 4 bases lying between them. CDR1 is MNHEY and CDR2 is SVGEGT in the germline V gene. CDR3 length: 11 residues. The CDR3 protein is CASSRPDTQYF. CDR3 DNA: TGTGCCAGCAGTCGGCCAGATACGCAGTATTTT.